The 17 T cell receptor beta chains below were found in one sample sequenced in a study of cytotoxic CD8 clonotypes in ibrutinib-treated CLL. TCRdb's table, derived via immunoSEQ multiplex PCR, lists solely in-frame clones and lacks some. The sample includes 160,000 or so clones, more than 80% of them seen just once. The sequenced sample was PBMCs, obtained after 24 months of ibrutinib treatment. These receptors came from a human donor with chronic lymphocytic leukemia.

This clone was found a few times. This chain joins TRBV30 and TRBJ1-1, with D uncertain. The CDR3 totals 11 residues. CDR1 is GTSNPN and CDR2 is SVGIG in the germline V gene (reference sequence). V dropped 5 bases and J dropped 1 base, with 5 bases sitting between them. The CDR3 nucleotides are TGTGCCTGGGGCGGGAACACTGAAGCTTTCTTT. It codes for CAWGGNTEAFF.

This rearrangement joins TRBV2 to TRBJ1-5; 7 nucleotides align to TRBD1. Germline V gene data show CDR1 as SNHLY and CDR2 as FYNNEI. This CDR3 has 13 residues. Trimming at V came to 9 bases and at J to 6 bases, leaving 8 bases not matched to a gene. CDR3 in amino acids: CARGQGGSQPQHF. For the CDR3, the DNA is TGTGCCAGGGGGCAGGGGGGCAGTCAGCCCCAGCATTTT. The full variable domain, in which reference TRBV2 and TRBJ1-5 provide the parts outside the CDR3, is EPEVTQTPSHQVTQMGQEVILRCVPISNHLYFYWYRQILGQKVEFLVSFYNNEISEKSEIFDDQFSVERPDGSNFTLKIRSTKLEDSAMYFCARGQGGSQPQHFGDGTRLSIL.

In DNA, the CDR3 is TGTGCCAGCAGTGGGCCGGGACTAGCTCGCTACGAGCAGTACTTC. It is translated as CASSGPGLARYEQYF. V and J are TRBV2 and TRBJ2-7; 9 positions agree with TRBD2. The germline gives CDR1 SNHLY, CDR2 FYNNEI. J was trimmed by 3 bases and V by 4 bases; bases with no gene match: 7. The CDR3 has 15 amino acids.

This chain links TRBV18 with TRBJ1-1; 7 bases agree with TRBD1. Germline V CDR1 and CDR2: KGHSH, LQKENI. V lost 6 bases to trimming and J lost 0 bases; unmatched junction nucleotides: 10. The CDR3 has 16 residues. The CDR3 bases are TGTGCCAGCTCCCGAACAGGGGATAGTGTGAACACTGAAGCTTTCTTT. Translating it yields CASSRTGDSVNTEAFF.

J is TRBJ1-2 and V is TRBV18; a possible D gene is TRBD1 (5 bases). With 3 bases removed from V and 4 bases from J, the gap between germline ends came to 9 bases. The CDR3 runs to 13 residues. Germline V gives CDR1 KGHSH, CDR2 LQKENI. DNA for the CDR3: TGTGCCAGCTCACCGGGCGGGGGCTATGGCTACACCTTC. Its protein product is CASSPGGGYGYTF.

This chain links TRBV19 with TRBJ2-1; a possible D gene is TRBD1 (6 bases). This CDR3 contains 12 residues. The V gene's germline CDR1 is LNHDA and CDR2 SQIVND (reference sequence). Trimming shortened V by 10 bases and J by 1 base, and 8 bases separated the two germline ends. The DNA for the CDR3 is TGTGCCACCGGACAGTCCTACAATGAGCAGTTCTTC. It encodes CATGQSYNEQFF.

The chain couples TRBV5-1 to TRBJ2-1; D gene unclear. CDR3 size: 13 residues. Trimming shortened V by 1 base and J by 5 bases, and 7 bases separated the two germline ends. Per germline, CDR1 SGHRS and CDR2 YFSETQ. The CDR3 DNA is TGCGCCAGCAGCTTGTCGCGGAACAATGAGCAGTTCTTC. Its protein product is CASSLSRNNEQFF.

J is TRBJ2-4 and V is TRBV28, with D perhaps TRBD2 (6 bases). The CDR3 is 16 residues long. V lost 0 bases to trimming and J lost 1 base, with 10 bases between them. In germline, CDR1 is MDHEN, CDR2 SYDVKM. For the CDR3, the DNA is TGTGCCAGCAGTTTATGGAGGGAGGCGGCCAAAAACATTCAGTACTTC. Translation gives CASSLWREAAKNIQYF. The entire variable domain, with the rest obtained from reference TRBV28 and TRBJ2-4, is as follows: DVKVTQSSRYLVKRTGEKVFLECVQDMDHENMFWYRQDPGLGLRLIYFSYDVKMKEKGDIPEGYSVSREKKERFSLILESASTNQTSMYLCASSLWREAAKNIQYFGAGTRLSVL.

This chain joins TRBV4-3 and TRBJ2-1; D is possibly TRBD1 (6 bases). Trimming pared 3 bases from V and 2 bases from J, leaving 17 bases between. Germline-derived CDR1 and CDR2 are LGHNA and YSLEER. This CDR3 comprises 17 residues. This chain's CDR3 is CASSHEVGDTPYNEQFF. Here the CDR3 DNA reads TGCGCCAGCAGCCATGAAGTTGGGGACACCCCCTACAATGAGCAGTTCTTC.

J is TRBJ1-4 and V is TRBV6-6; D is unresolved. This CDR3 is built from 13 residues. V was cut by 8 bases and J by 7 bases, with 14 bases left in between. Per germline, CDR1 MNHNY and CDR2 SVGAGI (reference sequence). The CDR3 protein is CASRRASSEKLFF. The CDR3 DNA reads TGTGCCAGCCGGCGGGCTTCTAGTGAAAAACTGTTTTTT.

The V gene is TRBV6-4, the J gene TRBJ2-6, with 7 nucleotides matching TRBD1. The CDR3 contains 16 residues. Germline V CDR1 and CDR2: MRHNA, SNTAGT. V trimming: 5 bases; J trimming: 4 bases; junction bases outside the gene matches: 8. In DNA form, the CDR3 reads TGTGCCAGCAGTAGCCGACAGGGTACAGGGGCCAACGTCCTGACTTTC. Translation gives CASSSRQGTGANVLTF.

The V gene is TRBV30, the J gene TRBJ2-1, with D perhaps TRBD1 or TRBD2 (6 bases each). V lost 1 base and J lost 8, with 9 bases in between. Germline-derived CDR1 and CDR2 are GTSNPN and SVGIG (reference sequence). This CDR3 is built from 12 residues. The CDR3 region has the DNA TGTGCCTGGAGTGGGGGGGCTCATGAGCAGTTCTTC. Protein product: CAWSGGAHEQFF.

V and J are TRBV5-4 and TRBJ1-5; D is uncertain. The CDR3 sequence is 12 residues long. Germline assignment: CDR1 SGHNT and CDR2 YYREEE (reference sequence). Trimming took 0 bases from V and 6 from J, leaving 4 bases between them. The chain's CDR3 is CASSLDTQPQHF. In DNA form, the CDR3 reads TGTGCCAGCAGCTTGGACACTCAGCCCCAGCATTTT.

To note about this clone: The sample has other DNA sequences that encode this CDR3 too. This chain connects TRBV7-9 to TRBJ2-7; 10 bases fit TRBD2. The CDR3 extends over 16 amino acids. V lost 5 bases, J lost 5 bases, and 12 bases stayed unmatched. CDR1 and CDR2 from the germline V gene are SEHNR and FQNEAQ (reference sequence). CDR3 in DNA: TGTGCCAGCAGCAAAGGCCTGGCTAGCGGGAGCGACGAGCAGTACTTC. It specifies CASSKGLASGSDEQYF.

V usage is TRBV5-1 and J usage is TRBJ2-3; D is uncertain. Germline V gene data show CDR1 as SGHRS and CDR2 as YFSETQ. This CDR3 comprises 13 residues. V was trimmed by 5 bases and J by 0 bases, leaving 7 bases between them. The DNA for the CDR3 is TGCGCCAGCAGACAGACTAGCACAGATACGCAGTATTTT. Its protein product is CASRQTSTDTQYF.

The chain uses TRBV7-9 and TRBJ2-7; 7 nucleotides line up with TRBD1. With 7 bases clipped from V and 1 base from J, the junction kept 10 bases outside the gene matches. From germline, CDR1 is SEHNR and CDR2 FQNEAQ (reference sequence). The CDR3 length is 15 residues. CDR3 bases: TGTGCCAGCACCCCCCAGGACAGGCCTTCCTACGAGCAGTACTTC. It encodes CASTPQDRPSYEQYF. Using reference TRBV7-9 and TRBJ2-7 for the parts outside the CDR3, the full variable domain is DTGVSQNPRHKITKRGQNVTFRCDPISEHNRLYWYRQTLGQGPEFLTYFQNEAQLEKSRLLSDRFSAERPKGSFSTLEIQRTEQGDSAMYLCASTPQDRPSYEQYFGPGTRLTVT.

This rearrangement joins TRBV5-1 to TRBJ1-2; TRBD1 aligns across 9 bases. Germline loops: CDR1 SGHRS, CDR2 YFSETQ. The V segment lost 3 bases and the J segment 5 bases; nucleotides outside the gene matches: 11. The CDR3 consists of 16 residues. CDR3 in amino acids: CASSWGPGQGKYGYTF. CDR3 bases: TGCGCCAGCAGCTGGGGACCGGGACAGGGAAAATATGGCTACACCTTC.